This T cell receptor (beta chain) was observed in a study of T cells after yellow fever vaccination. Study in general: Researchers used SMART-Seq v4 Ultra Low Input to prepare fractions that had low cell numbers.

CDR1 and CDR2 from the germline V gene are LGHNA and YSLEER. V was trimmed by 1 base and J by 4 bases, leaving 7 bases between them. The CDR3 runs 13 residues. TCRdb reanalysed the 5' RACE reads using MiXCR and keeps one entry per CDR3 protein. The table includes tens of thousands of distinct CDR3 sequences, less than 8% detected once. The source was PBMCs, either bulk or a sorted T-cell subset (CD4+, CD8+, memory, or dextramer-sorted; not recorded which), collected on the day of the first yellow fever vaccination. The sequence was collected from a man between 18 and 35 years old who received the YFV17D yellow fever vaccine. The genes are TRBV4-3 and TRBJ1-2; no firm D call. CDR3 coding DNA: TGCGCCAGCAGCCAAGCGGGAGGCTATGGCTACACCTTC. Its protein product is CASSQAGGYGYTF.